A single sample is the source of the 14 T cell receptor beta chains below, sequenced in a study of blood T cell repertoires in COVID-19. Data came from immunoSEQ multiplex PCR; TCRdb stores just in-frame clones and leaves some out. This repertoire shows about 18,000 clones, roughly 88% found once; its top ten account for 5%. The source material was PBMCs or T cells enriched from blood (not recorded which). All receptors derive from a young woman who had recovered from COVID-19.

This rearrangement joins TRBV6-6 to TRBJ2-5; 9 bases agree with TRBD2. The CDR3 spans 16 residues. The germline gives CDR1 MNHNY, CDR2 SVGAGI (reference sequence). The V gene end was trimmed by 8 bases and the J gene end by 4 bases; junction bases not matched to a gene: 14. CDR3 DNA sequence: TGTGCCAGCGTATTAGCGGGGGCCCGGTTCCGAGAGACCCAGTACTTC. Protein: CASVLAGARFRETQYF.

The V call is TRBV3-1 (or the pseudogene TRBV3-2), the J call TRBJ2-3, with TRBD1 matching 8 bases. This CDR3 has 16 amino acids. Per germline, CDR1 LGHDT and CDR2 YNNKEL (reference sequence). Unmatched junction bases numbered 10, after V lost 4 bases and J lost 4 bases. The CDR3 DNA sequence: TGTGCCAGCAGCCCCTCCTCGGGACAGGTATCAGATACGCAGTATTTT. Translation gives CASSPSSGQVSDTQYF.

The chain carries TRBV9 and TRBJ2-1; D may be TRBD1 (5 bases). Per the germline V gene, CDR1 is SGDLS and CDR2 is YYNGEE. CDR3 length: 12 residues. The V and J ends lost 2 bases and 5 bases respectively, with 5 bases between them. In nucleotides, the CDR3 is TGTGCCAGCAGCGTGACAGACAATGAGCAGTTCTTC. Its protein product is CASSVTDNEQFF.

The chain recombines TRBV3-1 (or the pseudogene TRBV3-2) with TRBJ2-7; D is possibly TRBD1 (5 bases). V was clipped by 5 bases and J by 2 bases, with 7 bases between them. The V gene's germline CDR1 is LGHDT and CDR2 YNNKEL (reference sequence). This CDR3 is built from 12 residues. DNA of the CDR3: TGTGCCAGCAGCGGGGCTCCCTACGAGCAGTACTTC. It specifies CASSGAPYEQYF.

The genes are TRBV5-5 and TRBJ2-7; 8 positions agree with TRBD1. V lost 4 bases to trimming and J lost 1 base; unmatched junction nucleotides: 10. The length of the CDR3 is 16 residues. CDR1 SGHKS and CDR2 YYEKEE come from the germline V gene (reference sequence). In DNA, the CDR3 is TGTGCCAGCAGCGTGCCCGCAGGACAGGGTTCCTACGAGCAGTACTTC. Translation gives CASSVPAGQGSYEQYF.

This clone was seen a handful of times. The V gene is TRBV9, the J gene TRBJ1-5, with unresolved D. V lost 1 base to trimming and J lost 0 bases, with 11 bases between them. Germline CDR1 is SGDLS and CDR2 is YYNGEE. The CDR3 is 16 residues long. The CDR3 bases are TGTGCCAGCAGCGTAAGGCGACTGACTAGCAATCAGCCCCAGCATTTT. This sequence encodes CASSVRRLTSNQPQHF.

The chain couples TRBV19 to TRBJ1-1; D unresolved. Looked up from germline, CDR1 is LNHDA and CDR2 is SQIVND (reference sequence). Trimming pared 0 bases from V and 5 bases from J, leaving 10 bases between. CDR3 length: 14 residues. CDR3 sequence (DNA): TGTGCCAGTAGTATAGACTCCTTCGGGACTGAAGCTTTCTTT. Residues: CASSIDSFGTEAFF.

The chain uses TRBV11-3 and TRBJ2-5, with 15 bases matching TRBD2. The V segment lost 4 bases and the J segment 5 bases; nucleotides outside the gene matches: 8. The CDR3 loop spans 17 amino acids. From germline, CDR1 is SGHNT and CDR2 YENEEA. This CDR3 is CASSSGTSGGPGETQYF. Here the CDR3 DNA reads TGTGCCAGCAGCTCCGGGACTAGCGGGGGGCCAGGGGAGACCCAGTACTTC.

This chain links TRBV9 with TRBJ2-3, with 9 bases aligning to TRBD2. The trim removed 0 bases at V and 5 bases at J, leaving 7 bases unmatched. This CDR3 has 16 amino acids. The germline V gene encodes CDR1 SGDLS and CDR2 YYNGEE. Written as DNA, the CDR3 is TGTGCCAGCAGCGTAGCCCAGCGGGGGGTTGGAGATACGCAGTATTTT. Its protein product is CASSVAQRGVGDTQYF.

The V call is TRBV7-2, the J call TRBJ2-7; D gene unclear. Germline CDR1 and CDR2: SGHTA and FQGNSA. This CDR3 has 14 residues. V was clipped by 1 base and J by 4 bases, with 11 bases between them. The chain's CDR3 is CASSLGQTKYEQYF. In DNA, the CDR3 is TGTGCCAGCAGCTTAGGCCAAACTAAATACGAGCAGTACTTC.

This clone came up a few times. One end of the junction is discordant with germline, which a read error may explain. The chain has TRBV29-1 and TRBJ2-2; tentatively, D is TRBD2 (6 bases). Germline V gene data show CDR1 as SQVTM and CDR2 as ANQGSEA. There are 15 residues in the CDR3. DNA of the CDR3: TGCAGCGTTGAAGAGGAGGGCCAATGGACTGGGGCGCTGTTTTTT. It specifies CSVEEEGQWTGALFF.

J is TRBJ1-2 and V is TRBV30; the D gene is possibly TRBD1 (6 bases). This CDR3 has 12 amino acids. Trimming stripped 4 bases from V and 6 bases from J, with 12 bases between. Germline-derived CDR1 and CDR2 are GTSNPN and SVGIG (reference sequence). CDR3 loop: CAWTPTGNGYTF. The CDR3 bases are TGTGCCTGGACCCCGACAGGTAATGGCTACACCTTC.

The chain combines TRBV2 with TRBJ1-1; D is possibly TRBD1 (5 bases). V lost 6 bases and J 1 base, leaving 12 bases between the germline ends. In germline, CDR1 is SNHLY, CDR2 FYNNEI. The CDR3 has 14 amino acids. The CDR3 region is CASREGRPNTEAFF. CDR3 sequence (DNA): TGTGCCAGCAGGGAGGGACGGCCGAACACTGAAGCTTTCTTT.

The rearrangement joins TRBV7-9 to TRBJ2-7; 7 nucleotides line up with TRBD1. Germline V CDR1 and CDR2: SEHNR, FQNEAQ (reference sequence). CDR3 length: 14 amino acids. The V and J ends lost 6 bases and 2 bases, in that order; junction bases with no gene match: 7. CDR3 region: CASSMGQLPYEQYF. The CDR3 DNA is TGTGCCAGCAGTATGGGACAGCTCCCCTACGAGCAGTACTTC.